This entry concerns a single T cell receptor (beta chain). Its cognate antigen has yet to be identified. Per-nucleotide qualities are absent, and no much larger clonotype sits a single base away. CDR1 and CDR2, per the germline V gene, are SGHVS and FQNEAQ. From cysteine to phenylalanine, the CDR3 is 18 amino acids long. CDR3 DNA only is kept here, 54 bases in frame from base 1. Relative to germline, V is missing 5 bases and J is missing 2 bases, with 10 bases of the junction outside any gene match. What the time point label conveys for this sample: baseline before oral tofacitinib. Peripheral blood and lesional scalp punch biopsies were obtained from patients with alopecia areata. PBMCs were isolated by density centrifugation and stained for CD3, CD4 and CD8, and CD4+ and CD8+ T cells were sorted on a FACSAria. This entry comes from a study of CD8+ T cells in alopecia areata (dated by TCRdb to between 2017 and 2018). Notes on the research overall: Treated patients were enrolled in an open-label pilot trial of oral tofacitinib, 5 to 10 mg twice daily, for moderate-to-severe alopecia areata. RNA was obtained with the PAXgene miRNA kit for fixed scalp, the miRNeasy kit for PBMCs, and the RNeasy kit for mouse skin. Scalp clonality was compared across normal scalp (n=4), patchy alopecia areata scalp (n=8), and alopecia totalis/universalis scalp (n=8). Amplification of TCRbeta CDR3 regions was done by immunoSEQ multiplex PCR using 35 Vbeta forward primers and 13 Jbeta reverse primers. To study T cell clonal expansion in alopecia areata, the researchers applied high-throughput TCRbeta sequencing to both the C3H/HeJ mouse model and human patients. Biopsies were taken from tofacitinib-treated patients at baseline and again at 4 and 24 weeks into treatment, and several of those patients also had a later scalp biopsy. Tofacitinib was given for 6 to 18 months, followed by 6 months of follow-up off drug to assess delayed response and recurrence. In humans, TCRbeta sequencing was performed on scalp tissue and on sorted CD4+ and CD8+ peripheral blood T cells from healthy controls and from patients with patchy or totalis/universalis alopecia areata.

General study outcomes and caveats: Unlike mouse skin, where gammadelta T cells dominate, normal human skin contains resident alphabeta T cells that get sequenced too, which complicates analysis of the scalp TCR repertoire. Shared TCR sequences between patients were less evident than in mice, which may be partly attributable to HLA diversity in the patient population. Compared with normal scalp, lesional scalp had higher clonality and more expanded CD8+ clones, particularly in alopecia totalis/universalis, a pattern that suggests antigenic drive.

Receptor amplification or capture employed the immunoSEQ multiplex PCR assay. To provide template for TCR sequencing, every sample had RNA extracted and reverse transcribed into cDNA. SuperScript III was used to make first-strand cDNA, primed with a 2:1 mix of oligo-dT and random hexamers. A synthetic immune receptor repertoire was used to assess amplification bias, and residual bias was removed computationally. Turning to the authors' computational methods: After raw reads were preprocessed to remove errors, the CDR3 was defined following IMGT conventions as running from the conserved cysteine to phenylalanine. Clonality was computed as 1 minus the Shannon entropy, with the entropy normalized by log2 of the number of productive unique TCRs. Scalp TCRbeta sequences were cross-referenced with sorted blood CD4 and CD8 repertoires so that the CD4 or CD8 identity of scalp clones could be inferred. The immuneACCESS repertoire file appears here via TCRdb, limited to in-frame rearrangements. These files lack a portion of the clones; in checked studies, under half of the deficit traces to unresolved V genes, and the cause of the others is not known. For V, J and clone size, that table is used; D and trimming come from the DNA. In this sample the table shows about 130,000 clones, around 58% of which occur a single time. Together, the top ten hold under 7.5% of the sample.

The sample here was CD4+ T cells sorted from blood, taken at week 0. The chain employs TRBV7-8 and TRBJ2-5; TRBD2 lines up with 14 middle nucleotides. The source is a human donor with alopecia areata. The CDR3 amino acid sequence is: CASSLRLAGGPSQETQYF. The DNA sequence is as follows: TGTGCCAGCAGCCTCAGACTAGCGGGGGGGCCGTCTCAAGAGACCCAGTACTTC.